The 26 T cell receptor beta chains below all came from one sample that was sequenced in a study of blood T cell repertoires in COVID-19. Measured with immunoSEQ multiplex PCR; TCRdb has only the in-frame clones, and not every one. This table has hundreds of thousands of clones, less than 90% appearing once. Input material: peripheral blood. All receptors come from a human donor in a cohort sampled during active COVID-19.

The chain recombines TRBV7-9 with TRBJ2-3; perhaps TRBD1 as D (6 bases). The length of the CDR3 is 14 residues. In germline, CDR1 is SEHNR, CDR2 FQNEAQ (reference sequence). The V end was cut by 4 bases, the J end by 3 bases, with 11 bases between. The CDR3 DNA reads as TGTGCCAGCAGCTCCGGAAGGGGGACAGATACGCAGTATTTT. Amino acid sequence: CASSSGRGTDTQYF. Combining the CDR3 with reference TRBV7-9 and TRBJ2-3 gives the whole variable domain DTGVSQNPRHKITKRGQNVTFRCDPISEHNRLYWYRQTLGQGPEFLTYFQNEAQLEKSRLLSDRFSAERPKGSFSTLEIQRTEQGDSAMYLCASSSGRGTDTQYFGPGTRLTVL.

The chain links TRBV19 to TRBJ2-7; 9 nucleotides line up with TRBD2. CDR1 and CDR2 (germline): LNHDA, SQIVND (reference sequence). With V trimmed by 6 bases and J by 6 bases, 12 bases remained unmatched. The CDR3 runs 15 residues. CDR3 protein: CASSRGGGRAAEQYF. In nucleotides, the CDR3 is TGTGCCAGTAGCCGAGGTGGCGGGAGGGCCGCCGAGCAGTACTTC.

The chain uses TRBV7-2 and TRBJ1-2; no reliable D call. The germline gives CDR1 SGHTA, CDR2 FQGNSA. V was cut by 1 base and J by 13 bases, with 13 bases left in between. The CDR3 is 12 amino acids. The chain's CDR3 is CASSLEAQAGTF. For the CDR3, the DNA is TGTGCCAGCAGCTTAGAAGCCCAGGCCGGCACCTTC.

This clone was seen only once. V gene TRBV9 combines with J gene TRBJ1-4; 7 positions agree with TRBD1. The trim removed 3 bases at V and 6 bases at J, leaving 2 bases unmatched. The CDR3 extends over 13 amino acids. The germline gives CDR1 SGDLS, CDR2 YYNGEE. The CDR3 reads CASSGGTDEKLFF. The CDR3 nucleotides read TGTGCCAGCAGCGGTGGGACAGATGAAAAACTGTTTTTT. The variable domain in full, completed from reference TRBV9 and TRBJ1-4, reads DSGVTQTPKHLITATGQRVTLRCSPRSGDLSVYWYQQSLDQGLQFLIQYYNGEERAKGNILERFSAQQFPDLHSELNLSSLELGDSALYFCASSGGTDEKLFFGSGTQLSVL.

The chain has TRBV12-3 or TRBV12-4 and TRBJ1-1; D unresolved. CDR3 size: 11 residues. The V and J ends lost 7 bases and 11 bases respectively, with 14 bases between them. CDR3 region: CASKGAGAAFF. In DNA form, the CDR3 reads TGTGCCAGCAAGGGTGCGGGTGCGGCTTTCTTT.

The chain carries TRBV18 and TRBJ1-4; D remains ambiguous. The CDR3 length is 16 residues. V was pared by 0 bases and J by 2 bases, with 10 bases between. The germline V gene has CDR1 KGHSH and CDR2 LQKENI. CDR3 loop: CASSPPNSMTNEKLFF. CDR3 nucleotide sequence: TGTGCCAGCTCACCACCGAATAGTATGACTAATGAAAAACTGTTTTTT.

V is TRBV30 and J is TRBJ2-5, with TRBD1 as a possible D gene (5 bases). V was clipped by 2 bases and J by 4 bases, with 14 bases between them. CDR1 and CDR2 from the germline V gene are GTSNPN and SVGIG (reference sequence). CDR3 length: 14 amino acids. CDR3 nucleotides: TGTGCCTGGAGTAACCTAGGGGTGGGAGAGACCCAGTACTTC. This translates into CAWSNLGVGETQYF.

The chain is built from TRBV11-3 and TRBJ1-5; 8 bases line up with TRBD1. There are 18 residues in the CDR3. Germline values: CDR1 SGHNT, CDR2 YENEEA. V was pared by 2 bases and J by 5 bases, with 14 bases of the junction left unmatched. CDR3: CASSLLGQEGRGDQPQHF. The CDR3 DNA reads TGTGCCAGCAGCTTATTGGGACAGGAAGGAAGAGGTGATCAGCCCCAGCATTTT.

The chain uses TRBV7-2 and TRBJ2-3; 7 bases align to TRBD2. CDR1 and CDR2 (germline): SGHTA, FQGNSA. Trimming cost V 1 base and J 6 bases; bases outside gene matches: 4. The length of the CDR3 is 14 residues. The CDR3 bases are TGTGCCAGCAGCTTAGGGGCGGGAGCGGATACGCAGTATTTT. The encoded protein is CASSLGAGADTQYF.

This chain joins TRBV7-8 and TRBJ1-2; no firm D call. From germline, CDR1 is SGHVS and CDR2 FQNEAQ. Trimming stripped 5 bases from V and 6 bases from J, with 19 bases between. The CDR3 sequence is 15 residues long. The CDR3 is CASSVGSGLRDGYTF. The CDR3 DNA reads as TGTGCCAGCAGCGTAGGGTCTGGGCTGAGGGATGGCTACACCTTC. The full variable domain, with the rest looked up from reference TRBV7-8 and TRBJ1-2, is GAGVSQSPRYKVAKRGQDVALRCDPISGHVSLFWYQQALGQGPEFLTYFQNEAQLDKSGLPSDRFFAERPEGSVSTLKIQRTQQEDSAVYLCASSVGSGLRDGYTFGSGTRLTVV.

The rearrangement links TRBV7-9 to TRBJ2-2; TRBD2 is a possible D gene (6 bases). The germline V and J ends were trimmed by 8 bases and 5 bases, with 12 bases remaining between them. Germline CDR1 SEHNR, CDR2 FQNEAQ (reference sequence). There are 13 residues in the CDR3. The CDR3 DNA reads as TGTGCCAGCCAAAAGGGAGGAACCGGGGAGCTGTTTTTT. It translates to CASQKGGTGELFF.

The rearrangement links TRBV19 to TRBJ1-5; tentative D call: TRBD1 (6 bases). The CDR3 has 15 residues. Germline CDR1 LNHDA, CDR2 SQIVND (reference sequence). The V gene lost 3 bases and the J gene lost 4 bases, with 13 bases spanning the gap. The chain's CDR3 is CASSMQTGPNQPQHF. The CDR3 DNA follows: TGTGCCAGTAGTATGCAGACAGGCCCTAATCAGCCCCAGCATTTT. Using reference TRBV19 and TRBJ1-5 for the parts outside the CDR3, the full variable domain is DGGITQSPKYLFRKEGQNVTLSCEQNLNHDAMYWYRQDPGQGLRLIYYSQIVNDFQKGDIAEGYSVSREKKESFPLTVTSAQKNPTAFYLCASSMQTGPNQPQHFGDGTRLSIL.

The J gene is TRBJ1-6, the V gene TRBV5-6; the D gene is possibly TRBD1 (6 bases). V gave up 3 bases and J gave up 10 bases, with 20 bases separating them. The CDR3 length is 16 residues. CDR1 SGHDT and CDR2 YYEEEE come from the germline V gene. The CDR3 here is CASSSPGGGFGSPLHF. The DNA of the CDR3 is TGTGCCAGCAGCTCCCCGGGAGGGGGATTCGGGTCACCCCTCCACTTT.

As DNA, the CDR3 is TGTGCCAGCAAACCTGGTTTGGAGGCGGTGAACACTGAAGCTTTCTTT. Protein sequence: CASKPGLEAVNTEAFF. The rearrangement joins TRBV3-1 (or the pseudogene TRBV3-2) to TRBJ1-1, with D hard to call. Germline CDR1 and CDR2: LGHDT and YNNKEL (reference sequence). The CDR3 is 16 residues long. V lost 7 bases to trimming and J lost 0 bases, with 18 bases between them.

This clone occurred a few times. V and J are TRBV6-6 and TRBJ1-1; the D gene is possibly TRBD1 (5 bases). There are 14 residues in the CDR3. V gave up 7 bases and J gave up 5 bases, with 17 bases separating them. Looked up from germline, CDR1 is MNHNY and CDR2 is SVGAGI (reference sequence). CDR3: CASTTAGGWTEAFF. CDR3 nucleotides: TGTGCCAGCACTACTGCGGGGGGATGGACTGAAGCTTTCTTT.

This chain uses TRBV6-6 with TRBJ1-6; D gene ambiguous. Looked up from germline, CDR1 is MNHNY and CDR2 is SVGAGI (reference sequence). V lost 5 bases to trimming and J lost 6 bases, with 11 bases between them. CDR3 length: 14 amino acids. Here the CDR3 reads CASSPRSGNSPLHF. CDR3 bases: TGTGCCAGCAGTCCCCGATCGGGTAATTCACCCCTCCACTTT.

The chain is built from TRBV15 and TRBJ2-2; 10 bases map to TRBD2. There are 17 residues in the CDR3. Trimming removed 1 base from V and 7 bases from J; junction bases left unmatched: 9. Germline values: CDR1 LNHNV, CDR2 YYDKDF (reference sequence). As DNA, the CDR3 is TGTGCCACCAGCAGAGTTGGGACTAGCGTCATAGGCGGGGAGCTGTTTTTT. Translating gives CATSRVGTSVIGGELFF.

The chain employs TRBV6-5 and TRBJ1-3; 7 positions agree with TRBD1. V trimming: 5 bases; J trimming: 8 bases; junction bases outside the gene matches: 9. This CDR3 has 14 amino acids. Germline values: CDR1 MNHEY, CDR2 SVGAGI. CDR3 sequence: CASSTTGRWDTIYF. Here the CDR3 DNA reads TGTGCCAGCAGTACGACAGGGAGGTGGGACACCATATATTTT.

The CDR3 sequence: CASSQDGGTSSNEQFF. CDR3 bases: TGTGCCAGCAGCCAAGACGGAGGGACTAGCAGCAATGAGCAGTTCTTC. This rearrangement joins TRBV14 to TRBJ2-1; 9 bases match TRBD2. V trimming: 0 bases; J trimming: 6 bases; junction bases outside the gene matches: 6. This CDR3 contains 16 residues. CDR1 SGHDN and CDR2 FVKESK come from the germline V gene.

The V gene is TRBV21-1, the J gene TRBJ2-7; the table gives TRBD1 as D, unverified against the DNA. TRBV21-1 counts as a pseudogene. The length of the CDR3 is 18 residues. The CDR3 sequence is CASSSSATGDLHFYEQYF. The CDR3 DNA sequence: TGTGCCAGCAGCTCCTCGGCTACAGGGGACTTACACTTCTACGAGCAGTACTTC.

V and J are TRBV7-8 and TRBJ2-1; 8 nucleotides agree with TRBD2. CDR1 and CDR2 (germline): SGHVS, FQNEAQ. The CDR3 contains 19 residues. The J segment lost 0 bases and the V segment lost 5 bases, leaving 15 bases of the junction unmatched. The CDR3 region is CASSPYRLATRSSYNEQFF. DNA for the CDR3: TGTGCCAGCAGCCCCTACCGACTAGCGACGAGGAGCTCCTACAATGAGCAGTTCTTC.

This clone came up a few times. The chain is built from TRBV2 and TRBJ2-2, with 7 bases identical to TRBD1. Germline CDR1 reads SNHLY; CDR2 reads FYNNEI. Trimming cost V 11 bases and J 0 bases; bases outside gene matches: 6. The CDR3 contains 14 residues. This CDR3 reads CADRANSNTGELFF. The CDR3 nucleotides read TGTGCCGACAGGGCCAACTCGAACACCGGGGAGCTGTTTTTT.

The CDR3 loop is CASSGGQGEKLFF. CDR3 bases: TGTGCCAGCAGCGGGGGACAAGGAGAAAAACTGTTTTTT. The gene calls are TRBV5-4 and TRBJ1-4; tentatively, D is TRBD1 (6 bases). The CDR3 totals 13 residues. Germline CDR1 reads SGHNT; CDR2 reads YYREEE (reference sequence). The ends were cut back, 4 bases at V and 8 bases at J, with 12 bases in the middle.

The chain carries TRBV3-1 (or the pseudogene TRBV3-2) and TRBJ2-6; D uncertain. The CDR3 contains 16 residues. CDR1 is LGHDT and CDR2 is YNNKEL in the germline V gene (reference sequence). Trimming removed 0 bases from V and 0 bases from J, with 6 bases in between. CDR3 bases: TGTGCCAGCAGCCAAGATGTGAGCTCTGGGGCCAACGTCCTGACTTTC. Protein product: CASSQDVSSGANVLTF.

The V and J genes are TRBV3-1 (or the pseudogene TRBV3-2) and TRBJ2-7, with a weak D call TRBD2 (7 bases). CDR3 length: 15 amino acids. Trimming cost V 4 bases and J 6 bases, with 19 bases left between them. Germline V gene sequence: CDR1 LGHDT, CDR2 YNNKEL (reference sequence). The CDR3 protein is CASSPRGADPLEQYF. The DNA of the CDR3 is TGTGCCAGCAGCCCTCGGGGGGCTGACCCCCTCGAGCAGTACTTC.

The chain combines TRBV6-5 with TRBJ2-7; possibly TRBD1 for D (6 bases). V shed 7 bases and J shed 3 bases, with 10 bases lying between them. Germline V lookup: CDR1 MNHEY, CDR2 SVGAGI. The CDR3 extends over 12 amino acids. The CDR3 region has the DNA TGTGCCAGCAAGGACAGCCACTACGAGCAGTACTTC. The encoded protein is CASKDSHYEQYF.